The 2 T cell receptor beta chains below come from one sample, sequenced in a study of CD8 T cells in ankylosing spondylitis. One entry per CDR3 protein, called by TCRdb with MiXCR from the 5' RACE reads. The table has fewer than 250,000 distinct CDR3 sequences, roughly a third seen once. Sequencing was performed on blood, either unsorted or a sorted T cell fraction (not recorded which). The source is a male donor with ankylosing spondylitis or in good health (not recorded which).

The chain combines TRBV12-3 or TRBV12-4 with TRBJ2-7, with TRBD2 identical over 7 bases. CDR3 length: 14 residues. V was clipped by 5 bases and J by 4 bases; unmatched bases: 8. DNA for the CDR3: TGTGCCAGCAGTGCCGGCGGGGGTAGGTACGAGCAGTACTTC. This translates into CASSAGGGRYEQYF.

This clonotype was recorded a few times. V usage is TRBV20-1 and J usage is TRBJ2-3, with D perhaps assigned TRBD1 or TRBD2 (5 bases each). Trimming cost V 3 bases and J 0 bases, with 10 bases left between them. The germline V gene has CDR1 DFQATT and CDR2 SNEGSKA (reference sequence). The CDR3 contains 14 residues. The DNA of the CDR3 is TGCAGTGCTAGCGGGGCTCCTAGCACAGATACGCAGTATTTT. Translating gives CSASGAPSTDTQYF.